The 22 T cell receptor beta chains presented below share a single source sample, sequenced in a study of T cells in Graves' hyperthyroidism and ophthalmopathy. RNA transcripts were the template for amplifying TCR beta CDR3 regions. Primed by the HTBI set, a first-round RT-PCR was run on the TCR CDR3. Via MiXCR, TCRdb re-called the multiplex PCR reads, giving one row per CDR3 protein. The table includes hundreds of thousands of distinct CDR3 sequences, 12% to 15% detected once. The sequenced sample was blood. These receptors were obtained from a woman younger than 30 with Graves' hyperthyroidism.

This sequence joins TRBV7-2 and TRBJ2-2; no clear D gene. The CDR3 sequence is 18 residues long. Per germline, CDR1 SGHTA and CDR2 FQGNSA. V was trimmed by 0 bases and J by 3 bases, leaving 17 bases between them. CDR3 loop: CASSLAQGQTLYTGELFF. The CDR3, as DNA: TGTGCCAGCAGCTTAGCCCAAGGGCAGACCCTCTACACCGGGGAGCTGTTTTTT.

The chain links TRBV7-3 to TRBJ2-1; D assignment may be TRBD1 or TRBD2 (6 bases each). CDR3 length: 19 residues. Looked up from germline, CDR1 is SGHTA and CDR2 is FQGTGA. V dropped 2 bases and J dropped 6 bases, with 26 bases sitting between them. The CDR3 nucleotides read TGTGCCAGCAGCTTACATTTCCGGAACAGGGACTTCTTGGGCAATGAGCAGTTCTTC. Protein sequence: CASSLHFRNRDFLGNEQFF.

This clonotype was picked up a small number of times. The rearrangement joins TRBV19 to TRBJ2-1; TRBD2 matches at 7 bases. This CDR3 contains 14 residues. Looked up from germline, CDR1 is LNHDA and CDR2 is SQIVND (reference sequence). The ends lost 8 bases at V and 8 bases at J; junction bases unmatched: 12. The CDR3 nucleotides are TGTGCCAGTGGCGGGGGAGAGAGGGCCTATGAGCAGTTCTTC. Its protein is CASGGGERAYEQFF. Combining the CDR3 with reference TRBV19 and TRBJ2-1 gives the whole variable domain DGGITQSPKYLFRKEGQNVTLSCEQNLNHDAMYWYRQDPGQGLRLIYYSQIVNDFQKGDIAEGYSVSREKKESFPLTVTSAQKNPTAFYLCASGGGERAYEQFFGPGTRLTVL.

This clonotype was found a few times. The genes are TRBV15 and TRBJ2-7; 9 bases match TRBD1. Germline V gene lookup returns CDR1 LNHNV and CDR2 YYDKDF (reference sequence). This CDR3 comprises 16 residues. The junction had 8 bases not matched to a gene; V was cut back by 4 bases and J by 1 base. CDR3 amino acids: CATSTGQGIRSYEQYF. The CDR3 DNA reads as TGTGCCACCAGCACCGGACAGGGGATAAGATCCTACGAGCAGTACTTC. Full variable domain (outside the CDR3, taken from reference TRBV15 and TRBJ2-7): DAMVIQNPRYQVTQFGKPVTLSCSQTLNHNVMYWYQQKSSQAPKLLFHYYDKDFNNEADTPDNFQSRRPNTSFCFLDIRSPGLGDTAMYLCATSTGQGIRSYEQYFGPGTRLTVT.

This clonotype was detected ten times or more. The CDR3 region is CASSSTGYHGYTF. CDR3 coding DNA: TGTGCCAGCAGTTCGACAGGGTACCATGGCTACACCTTC. This chain joins TRBV2 and TRBJ1-2, with TRBD1 identical over 7 bases. This CDR3 is 13 amino acids long. Trimming removed 5 bases from V and 6 bases from J; junction bases left unmatched: 6. Germline V gives CDR1 SNHLY, CDR2 FYNNEI. Variable domain in full (rest from reference TRBV2 and TRBJ1-2): EPEVTQTPSHQVTQMGQEVILRCVPISNHLYFYWYRQILGQKVEFLVSFYNNEISEKSEIFDDQFSVERPDGSNFTLKIRSTKLEDSAMYFCASSSTGYHGYTFGSGTRLTVV.

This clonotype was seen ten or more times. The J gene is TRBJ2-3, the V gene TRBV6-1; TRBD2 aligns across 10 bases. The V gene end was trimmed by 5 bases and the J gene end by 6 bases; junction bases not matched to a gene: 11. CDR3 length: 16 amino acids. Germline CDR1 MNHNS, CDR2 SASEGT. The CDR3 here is CASSPRLAGASDTQYF. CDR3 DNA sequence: TGTGCCAGCAGTCCCCGCCTAGCGGGAGCGTCGGATACGCAGTATTTT.

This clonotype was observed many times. The CDR3 DNA sequence: TGTGCCACCAGCCCCTCGGGACAGGGGATATACGAGCAGTACTTC. It specifies CATSPSGQGIYEQYF. V is TRBV24-1 and J is TRBJ2-7, with 10 bases identical to TRBD1. Trimming cost V 7 bases and J 4 bases; bases outside gene matches: 9. Per germline, CDR1 KGHDR and CDR2 SFDVKD. This CDR3 region has 15 residues.

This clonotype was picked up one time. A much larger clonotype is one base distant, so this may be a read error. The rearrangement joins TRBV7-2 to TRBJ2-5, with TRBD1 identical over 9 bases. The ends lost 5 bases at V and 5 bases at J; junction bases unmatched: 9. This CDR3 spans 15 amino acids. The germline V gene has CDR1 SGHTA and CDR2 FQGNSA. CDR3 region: CASSAHRGRAETQYF. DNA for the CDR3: TGTGCCAGCAGCGCTCACAGGGGGCGCGCGGAGACCCAGTACTTC.

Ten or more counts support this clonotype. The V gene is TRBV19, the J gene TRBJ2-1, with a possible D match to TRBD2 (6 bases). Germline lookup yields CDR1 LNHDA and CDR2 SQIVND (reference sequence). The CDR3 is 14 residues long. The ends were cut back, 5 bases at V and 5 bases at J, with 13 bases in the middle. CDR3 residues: CASSGRGPHNEQFF. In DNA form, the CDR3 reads TGTGCCAGTAGTGGGCGGGGCCCTCACAATGAGCAGTTCTTC.

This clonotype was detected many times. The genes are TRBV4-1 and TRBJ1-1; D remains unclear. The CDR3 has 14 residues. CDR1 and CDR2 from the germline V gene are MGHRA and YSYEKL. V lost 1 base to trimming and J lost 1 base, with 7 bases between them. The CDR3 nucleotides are TGCGCCAGCAGCCAAGCTCAGGAGAACACTGAAGCTTTCTTT. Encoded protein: CASSQAQENTEAFF.

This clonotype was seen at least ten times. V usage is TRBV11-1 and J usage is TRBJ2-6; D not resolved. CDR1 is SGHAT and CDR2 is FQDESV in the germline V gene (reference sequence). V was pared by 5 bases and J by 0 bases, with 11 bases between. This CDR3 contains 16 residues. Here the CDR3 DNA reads TGTGCCAGCAGCGGGTTTAAAACCTCTGGGGCCAACGTCCTGACTTTC. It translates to CASSGFKTSGANVLTF.

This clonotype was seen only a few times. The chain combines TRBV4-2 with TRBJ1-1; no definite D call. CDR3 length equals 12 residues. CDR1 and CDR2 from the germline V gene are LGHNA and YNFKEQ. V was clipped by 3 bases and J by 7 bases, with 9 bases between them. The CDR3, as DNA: TGTGCCAGCAGCCACCCAGACCTTGAAGCTTTCTTT. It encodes CASSHPDLEAFF.

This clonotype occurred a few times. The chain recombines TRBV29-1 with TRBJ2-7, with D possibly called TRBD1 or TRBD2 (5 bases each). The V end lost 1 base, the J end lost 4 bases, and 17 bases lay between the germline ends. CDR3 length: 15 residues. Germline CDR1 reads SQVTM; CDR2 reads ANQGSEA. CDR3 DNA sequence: TGCAGCGTTGAAGTTCGGGCAGGGACCCCTTACGAGCAGTACTTC. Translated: CSVEVRAGTPYEQYF.

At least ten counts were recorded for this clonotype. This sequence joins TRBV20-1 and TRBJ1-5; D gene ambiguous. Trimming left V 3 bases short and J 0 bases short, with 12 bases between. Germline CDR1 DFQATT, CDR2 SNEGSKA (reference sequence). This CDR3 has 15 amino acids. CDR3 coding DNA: TGCAGTGCTAGTGGAGTGGAGGATAGCAATCAGCCCCAGCATTTT. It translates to CSASGVEDSNQPQHF.

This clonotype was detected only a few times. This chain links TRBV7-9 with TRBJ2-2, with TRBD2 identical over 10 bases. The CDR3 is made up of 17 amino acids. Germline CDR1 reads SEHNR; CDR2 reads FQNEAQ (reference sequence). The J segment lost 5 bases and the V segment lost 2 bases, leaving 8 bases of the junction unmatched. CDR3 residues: CASSLIQTSGQTGELFF. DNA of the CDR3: TGTGCCAGCAGCTTAATCCAGACTAGCGGGCAGACCGGGGAGCTGTTTTTT.

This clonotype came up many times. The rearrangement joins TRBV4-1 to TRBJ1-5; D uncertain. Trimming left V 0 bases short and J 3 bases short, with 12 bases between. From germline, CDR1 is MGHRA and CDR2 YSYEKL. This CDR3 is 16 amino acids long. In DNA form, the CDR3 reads TGCGCCAGCAGCCAAGAGGGGATCGGGGACAATCAGCCCCAGCATTTT. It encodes CASSQEGIGDNQPQHF.

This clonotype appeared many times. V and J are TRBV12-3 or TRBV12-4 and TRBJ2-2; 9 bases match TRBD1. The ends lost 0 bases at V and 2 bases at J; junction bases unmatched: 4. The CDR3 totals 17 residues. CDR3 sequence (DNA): TGTGCCAGCAGTTTAGCGGGACAGGGAGCCAACACCGGGGAGCTGTTTTTT. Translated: CASSLAGQGANTGELFF.

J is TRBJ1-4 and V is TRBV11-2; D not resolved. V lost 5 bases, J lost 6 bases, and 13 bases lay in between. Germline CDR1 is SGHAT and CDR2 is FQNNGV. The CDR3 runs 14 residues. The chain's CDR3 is CASSPTSGDEKLFF. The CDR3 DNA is TGTGCCAGCAGCCCCACATCAGGAGATGAAAAACTGTTTTTT.

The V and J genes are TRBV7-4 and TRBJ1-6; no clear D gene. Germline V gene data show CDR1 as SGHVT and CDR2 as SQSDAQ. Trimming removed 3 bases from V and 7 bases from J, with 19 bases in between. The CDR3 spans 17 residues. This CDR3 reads CASSLRCGGLWNSPLHF. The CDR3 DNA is TGTGCCAGCAGCTTGCGATGCGGTGGGTTATGGAATTCACCCCTCCACTTT. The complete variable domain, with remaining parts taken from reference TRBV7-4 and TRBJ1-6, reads GAGVSQSPRYKVAKRGRDVALRCDSISGHVTLYWYRQTLGQGSEVLTYSQSDAQRDKSGRPSGRFSAERPERSVSTLKIQRTEQGDSAVYLCASSLRCGGLWNSPLHFGNGTRLTVT.

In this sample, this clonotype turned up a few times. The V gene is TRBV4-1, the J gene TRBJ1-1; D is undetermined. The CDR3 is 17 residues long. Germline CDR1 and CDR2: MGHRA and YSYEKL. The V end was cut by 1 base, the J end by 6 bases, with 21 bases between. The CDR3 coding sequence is TGCGCCAGCAGCCAAGTCTCCGGGAGACGGCCCACCCCTGAAGCTTTCTTT. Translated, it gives CASSQVSGRRPTPEAFF.

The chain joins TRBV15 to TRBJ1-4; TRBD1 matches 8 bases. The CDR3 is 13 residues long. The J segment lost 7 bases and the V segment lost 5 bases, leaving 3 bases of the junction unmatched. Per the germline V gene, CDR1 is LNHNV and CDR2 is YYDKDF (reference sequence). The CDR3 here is CATSSQGGEKLFF. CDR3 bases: TGTGCCACCAGCTCACAGGGGGGTGAAAAACTGTTTTTT.

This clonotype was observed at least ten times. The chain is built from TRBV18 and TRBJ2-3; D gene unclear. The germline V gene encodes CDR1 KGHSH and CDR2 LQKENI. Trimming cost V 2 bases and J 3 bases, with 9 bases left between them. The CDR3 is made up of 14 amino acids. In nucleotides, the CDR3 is TGTGCCAGCTCACCAAGTGTGGCGACAGATACGCAGTATTTT. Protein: CASSPSVATDTQYF.